This TCR beta chain was found in a study of control samples from healthy donors and cancer patients. The CDR3 is 15 amino acids. Trimming removed 1 base from V and 1 base from J, with 10 bases in between. The V gene's germline CDR1 is LGHDT and CDR2 YNNKEL (reference sequence). Produced via immunoSEQ multiplex PCR; TCRdb's table is partial and in-frame only. The table shows some 130,000 clones, with about 91% occurring only once. The source is a man younger than 35 in good health. The specimen was blood. The rearrangement uses TRBV3-1 (or the pseudogene TRBV3-2) and TRBJ1-1; TRBD1 is a possible D gene (5 bases). The CDR3 here is CASSQVVTANTEAFF. CDR3 sequence (DNA): TGTGCCAGCAGCCAAGTAGTGACAGCGAACACTGAAGCTTTCTTT.